One and the same sample provided the 27 T cell receptor beta chains below, sequenced in a study of CD8+CD57+ T cells in acquired aplastic anemia. The study profiled TCR beta VDJ and CDR3 using genomic DNA as template. TCRdb analysed the reads with MiXCR anew, one entry per CDR3 protein. Among roughly 500,000 distinct CDR3 sequences listed, under 40% were seen once. Patients sequenced had flow cytometry evidence of CD8+CD57+ cell expansion. Sample: sorted CD4+, CD8+, or CD8+CD57+ T cells (not recorded which) from PBMCs. All receptors come from a human donor with aplastic anemia.

A single count supports this clonotype. CDR3 DNA: TGCGCCAGCAGCCCCCAGGGTGTGTCGAACACCGGGGAGCTGTTTTTT. Protein product: CASSPQGVSNTGELFF. The chain recombines TRBV5-1 with TRBJ2-2; D might be TRBD1 (5 bases). Trimming took off 4 bases at V and 0 bases at J, with 13 bases between the two ends. The germline V gene has CDR1 SGHRS and CDR2 YFSETQ. The CDR3 contains 16 residues.

This clonotype was observed many times. The chain uses TRBV20-1 and TRBJ2-3, with D possibly being TRBD1 (5 bases). Trimming left V 3 bases short and J 2 bases short, with 12 bases between. CDR1 and CDR2 from the germline V gene are DFQATT and SNEGSKA (reference sequence). The CDR3 has 14 residues. The CDR3, as DNA: TGCAGTGCTAGCCAGGGCAGTTACACAGATACGCAGTATTTT. Its protein is CSASQGSYTDTQYF.

With regard to this clonotype: This may be a read error, as it is one base from a much larger clone. The chain combines TRBV2 with TRBJ1-1; D ambiguous. V gave up 8 bases and J gave up 0 bases, with 16 bases separating them. The CDR3 has 15 amino acids. The V gene's germline CDR1 is SNHLY and CDR2 FYNNEI. The DNA for the CDR3 is TGTGCCAGCGGGGATCTTAATCGGATGAACACTGAAGCTTTCTTT. It is translated as CASGDLNRMNTEAFF.

To note about this clonotype: This sequence may be a read error, since a much larger clone differs from it by one base. The chain joins TRBV11-1 to TRBJ1-6, with 9 bases aligning to TRBD1. Germline CDR1 is SGHAT and CDR2 is FQDESV (reference sequence). The CDR3 extends over 16 amino acids. Trimming took 1 base from V and 6 from J; bases not matched to a gene: 4. CDR3 coding DNA: TGTGCCAGCAGCTTAGAGCTGACAGGGGGTAATTCACCCCTCCACTTT. Its protein is CASSLELTGGNSPLHF.

This clonotype has a handful of counts. The chain carries TRBV13 and TRBJ2-7; D remains ambiguous. The V gene lost 1 base and the J gene lost 2 bases, with 9 bases spanning the gap. The CDR3 is 14 amino acids. CDR1 is PRHDT, CDR2 FYEKMQ, per germline (reference sequence). CDR3 residues: CASSLVPGPYEQYF. The DNA of the CDR3 is TGTGCCAGCAGCTTAGTTCCGGGCCCCTACGAGCAGTACTTC.

The V call is TRBV20-1, the J call TRBJ2-7, with 15 bases fitting TRBD2. This CDR3 spans 16 amino acids. Trimming took 1 base from V and 4 from J; bases not matched to a gene: 5. Germline lookup yields CDR1 DFQATT and CDR2 SNEGSKA (reference sequence). CDR3 sequence reads: CSARVLGLAGGYEQYF. DNA of the CDR3: TGCAGTGCTAGAGTCCTAGGACTAGCGGGAGGGTACGAGCAGTACTTC.

About this clonotype itself: A much larger clone differs by one base, so this may be a read error. The chain joins TRBV10-3 to TRBJ2-1, with 15 positions matching TRBD2. CDR1 and CDR2 from the germline V gene are ENHRY and SYGVKD. Trimming at V came to 2 bases and at J to 4 bases, leaving 9 bases not matched to a gene. The CDR3 totals 19 residues. The CDR3 sequence: CAISERPGLAGGSYNEQFF. The CDR3 region has the DNA TGTGCCATCAGTGAGCGGCCGGGACTAGCGGGAGGTAGTTACAATGAGCAGTTCTTC.

In regard to this clonotype: This could be a read error, since a much larger clone is one nucleotide away. The chain couples TRBV24-1 to TRBJ2-2, with D unclear. The CDR3 covers 16 residues. V lost 4 bases, J lost 5 bases, and 16 bases lay in between. Germline CDR1 is KGHDR and CDR2 is SFDVKD. CDR3 sequence reads: CATSDPRRMLTGELFF. The CDR3 region has the DNA TGTGCCACCAGTGACCCTCGGAGAATGCTTACCGGGGAGCTGTTTTTT.

The J gene is TRBJ1-2, the V gene TRBV14; D is ambiguous. V was clipped by 3 bases and J by 3 bases, with 2 bases between them. This CDR3 has 11 residues. Germline V gene lookup returns CDR1 SGHDN and CDR2 FVKESK. The CDR3 spells CASSHHYGYTF. The CDR3, as DNA: TGTGCCAGCAGCCATCACTATGGCTACACCTTC.

In its sample, this clonotype was seen many times. This CDR3 is CASSILGGDTDTQYF. The CDR3 DNA reads TGTGCCAGTAGTATTCTCGGCGGGGACACAGATACGCAGTATTTT. V and J are TRBV19 and TRBJ2-3; tentative D call: TRBD2 (6 bases). Between the trimmed V and J ends, which lost 3 bases and 2 bases, there was a span of 12 bases. The CDR3 is 15 amino acids. CDR1 is LNHDA and CDR2 is SQIVND in the germline V gene (reference sequence).

The chain joins TRBV2 to TRBJ1-1; D call uncertain. Germline CDR1 is SNHLY and CDR2 is FYNNEI. The CDR3 length is 14 residues. Trimming shortened V by 6 bases and J by 3 bases, and 14 bases separated the two germline ends. CDR3 amino acids: CASSLAVRDTEAFF. CDR3 DNA: TGTGCCAGCAGCTTAGCTGTGAGGGACACTGAAGCTTTCTTT. The variable domain in full, with the rest retrieved from reference TRBV2 and TRBJ1-1, is EPEVTQTPSHQVTQMGQEVILRCVPISNHLYFYWYRQILGQKVEFLVSFYNNEISEKSEIFDDQFSVERPDGSNFTLKIRSTKLEDSAMYFCASSLAVRDTEAFFGQGTRLTVV.

This chain links TRBV20-1 with TRBJ2-2; D is possibly TRBD1 (6 bases). Germline loops: CDR1 DFQATT, CDR2 SNEGSKA (reference sequence). The CDR3 has 15 residues. Trimming left V 2 bases short and J 7 bases short, with 17 bases between. This chain's CDR3 is CSARYGQSIIGELFF. The CDR3 DNA reads as TGCAGTGCTAGATACGGACAGTCAATTATCGGGGAGCTGTTTTTT.

This clonotype occurred a few times. The CDR3 DNA sequence: TGTGCCAGCAGCTTAGATCCGGGACAGGGACTAAACACCATATATTTT. Protein sequence: CASSLDPGQGLNTIYF. The chain is built from TRBV11-2 and TRBJ1-3, with 9 bases aligning to TRBD1. From germline, CDR1 is SGHAT and CDR2 FQNNGV. The CDR3 contains 16 residues. V lost 0 bases and J lost 6; bases outside the gene matches: 6.

This clonotype has just a few counts. This sequence may be a read error, since a much larger clone differs from it by one base. The rearrangement joins TRBV24-1 to TRBJ2-2; no clear D. Trimming cost V 1 base and J 2 bases, with 10 bases left between them. CDR1 and CDR2 from the germline V gene are KGHDR and SFDVKD. CDR3 length: 16 amino acids. As DNA, the CDR3 is TGTGCCACCAGTGATTTTTCCCCCGGCAACACCGGGGAGCTGTTTTTT. Amino acid sequence: CATSDFSPGNTGELFF.

In its sample, this clonotype was seen many times. This chain links TRBV7-9 with TRBJ2-7; 8 bases are a match to TRBD1. The CDR3 contains 14 residues. The germline V gene encodes CDR1 SEHNR and CDR2 FQNEAQ (reference sequence). The J segment lost 2 bases and the V segment lost 5 bases, leaving 5 bases of the junction unmatched. CDR3 protein: CASSPRTGTYEQYF. The CDR3 DNA is TGTGCCAGCAGCCCCCGGACAGGGACCTACGAGCAGTACTTC.

Written as DNA, the CDR3 is TGTGCCAGCAGTCCCCGGACAGGGAGGTTGGACCGGTCGGGATACGAGCAGTACTTC. Translated: CASSPRTGRLDRSGYEQYF. This chain connects TRBV25-1 to TRBJ2-7; 8 nucleotides align to TRBD1. This CDR3 is built from 19 residues. Germline CDR1 is MGHDK and CDR2 is SYGVNS. J lost 4 bases, V lost 5 bases, and 22 bases had no gene match.

A note on this clonotype: At one of its ends the junction is not consistent with the germline gene, which may arise from a read error. This chain joins TRBV30 and TRBJ1-4, with a weak D call TRBD1 (6 bases). This CDR3 region has 14 residues. Germline CDR1 reads GTSNPN; CDR2 reads SVGIG (reference sequence). The CDR3 sequence is CAWRTTGRSEELFF. The CDR3 DNA follows: TGTGCCTGGAGAACGACAGGCCGGAGTGAAGAACTGTTTTTT.

This chain links TRBV2 with TRBJ2-3, with TRBD2 matching 10 bases. Germline V gene lookup returns CDR1 SNHLY and CDR2 FYNNEI. Trimming at V came to 2 bases and at J to 8 bases, leaving 13 bases not matched to a gene. This CDR3 region has 17 residues. CDR3 bases: TGTGCCAGCAGTGAACCCGGGGCTAGCGGGGGCAGAGCTACGCAGTATTTT. Translating it yields CASSEPGASGGRATQYF.

This clonotype occurred a few times. A much larger clone sits a single nucleotide away, making a read error possible. The conserved phenylalanine or tryptophan is not found at the CDR3 terminus, so this likely reflects a read error. This sequence joins TRBV20-1 and TRBJ1-2; TRBD1 is a possible D gene (5 bases). CDR1 DFQATT and CDR2 SNEGSKA come from the germline V gene (reference sequence). This CDR3 spans 14 amino acids. V lost 6 bases to trimming and J lost 2 bases, with 16 bases between them. DNA for the CDR3: TGCAGTGCGGGTGGACAAGGCTGGAACTATGGCTACACCCTC. Translation gives CSAGGQGWNYGYTL.

A single count supports this clonotype. The V gene is TRBV5-1, the J gene TRBJ2-5, with 14 bases lining up with TRBD2. After removal of 4 bases from V and 2 bases from J, the junction contained 10 bases not matched to a gene. Germline CDR1 is SGHRS and CDR2 is YFSETQ. The CDR3 totals 18 residues. CDR3 in amino acids: CASSLGLAGAQRQETQYF. The CDR3 DNA follows: TGCGCCAGCAGCCTGGGACTAGCGGGAGCCCAGCGGCAAGAGACCCAGTACTTC. Together with reference TRBV5-1 and TRBJ2-5, the CDR3 gives the full variable domain: KAGVTQTPRYLIKTRGQQVTLSCSPISGHRSVSWYQQTPGQGLQFLFEYFSETQRNKGNFPGRFSGRQFSNSRSEMNVSTLELGDSALYLCASSLGLAGAQRQETQYFGPGTRLLVL.

J is TRBJ2-1 and V is TRBV12-3 or TRBV12-4, with no clear D. The germline V and J ends were trimmed by 3 bases and 6 bases, with 6 bases remaining between them. CDR3 length equals 12 residues. The DNA of the CDR3 is TGTGCCAGCAGTTTTCCAGTCAATGAGCAGTTCTTC. Protein product: CASSFPVNEQFF.

About this clonotype: An end of the junction differs from the germline gene, which may be a read error. CDR3 sequence: CASSVAQAGGPGRHNEQFF. CDR3 sequence (DNA): TGTGCCAGCAGCGTAGCTCAAGCGGGAGGGCCAGGACGTCACAATGAGCAGTTCTTC. The chain employs TRBV7-6 and TRBJ2-1, with 10 bases that match TRBD2. The germline gives CDR1 SGHVS, CDR2 FNYEAQ. This CDR3 has 19 amino acids.

This clonotype occurred many times. The rearrangement uses TRBV14 and TRBJ2-1; D unclear. Germline loops: CDR1 SGHDN, CDR2 FVKESK. CDR3 length equals 16 residues. Trimming left V 0 bases short and J 1 base short, with 10 bases between. The CDR3 region has the DNA TGTGCCAGCAGCCAAGAGTTGTGGGGATCCTACAATGAGCAGTTCTTC. This codes for CASSQELWGSYNEQFF.

As regards this clonotype: A much larger clone lies a single base off, so this may be a read error. The V call is TRBV29-1, the J call TRBJ1-2; D gene ambiguous. This CDR3 contains 13 residues. Trimming took off 2 bases at V and 7 bases at J, with 14 bases between the two ends. CDR1 SQVTM and CDR2 ANQGSEA come from the germline V gene. The CDR3 here is CSVEKSLVGGYTF. The CDR3 nucleotides are TGCAGCGTTGAAAAGAGCCTAGTGGGTGGCTACACCTTC. Together with reference TRBV29-1 and TRBJ1-2, the CDR3 gives the full variable domain: SAVISQKPSRDICQRGTSLTIQCQVDSQVTMMFWYRQQPGQSLTLIATANQGSEATYESGFVIDKFPISRPNLTFSTLTVSNMSPEDSSIYLCSVEKSLVGGYTFGSGTRLTVV.

To note about this clonotype: Being one base from a much bigger clone, this may be a read error. The genes are TRBV29-1 and TRBJ2-5; D not certain. Germline CDR1 is SQVTM and CDR2 is ANQGSEA. V shed 2 bases and J shed 5 bases, with 6 bases lying between them. The CDR3 is 11 amino acids. The CDR3 nucleotides are TGCAGCGTTGAAATGCTGGAGACCCAGTACTTC. Protein product: CSVEMLETQYF.

With regard to this clonotype: This could be a read error, since a much larger clone is one nucleotide away. Here the CDR3 omits its conserved ending phenylalanine or tryptophan, so a read error is the likely source. V gene TRBV14 combines with J gene TRBJ1-1, with D hard to call. CDR1 and CDR2 from the germline V gene are SGHDN and FVKESK. Trimming took 1 base from V and 4 from J, leaving 7 bases between them. This CDR3 region has 13 residues. This chain's CDR3 is CASSQADTTEAFL. In DNA form, the CDR3 reads TGTGCCAGCAGCCAAGCCGACACCACTGAAGCTTTCCTT.

This clonotype was seen ten or more times. The CDR3 nucleotides read TGTGCCAGCAGCTTAGAAGTTAACTATGGCTACACCTTC. Residues: CASSLEVNYGYTF. The rearrangement uses TRBV7-2 and TRBJ1-2; no definite D call. Germline lookup yields CDR1 SGHTA and CDR2 FQGNSA. With 1 base removed from V and 1 base from J, the gap between germline ends came to 4 bases. This CDR3 has 13 amino acids.